This T cell receptor (beta chain) was obtained from a study of blood T cell repertoires in COVID-19. At the level of the study: Sites in the United States, Italy and Spain provided acute and convalescent COVID-19 samples. Sources were T cells, B-cell-depleted T cells, or PBMCs; the material itself was cDNA or gDNA.

Per the germline V gene, CDR1 is KGHSH and CDR2 is LQKENI. The CDR3 extends over 16 amino acids. Trimming shortened V by 3 bases and J by 4 bases, and 17 bases separated the two germline ends. Original methodology: Estimation of nucleated cell counts relied on the amplification of reference gene primers. Repertoires were generated with immunoSEQ multiplex PCR, while TCRdb's copy carries only in-frame clones and drops some. D and trimming come from the DNA, and the V and J calls and clone size come from that table. The data contain around 150,000 clones, over 80% of them singletons. The specimen sequenced was peripheral blood. This sequence originates from a man aged 45 to 65 with active COVID-19. The rearrangement links TRBV18 to TRBJ2-3; D is uncertain. CDR3 loop: CASSPNSGLGPDTQYF. DNA for the CDR3: TGTGCCAGCTCACCGAACTCCGGCTTGGGCCCAGATACGCAGTATTTT. Complete variable domain (other parts from reference TRBV18 and TRBJ2-3): NAGVMQNPRHLVRRRGQEARLRCSPMKGHSHVYWYRQLPEEGLKFMVYLQKENIIDESGMPKERFSAEFPKEGPSILRIQQVVRGDSAAYFCASSPNSGLGPDTQYFGPGTRLTVL.